The 14 T cell receptor beta chains listed next were all sequenced from one sample in a study of T cell responses to AZD1222 COVID-19 vaccine. The data were produced by immunoSEQ multiplex PCR, yet TCRdb's version contains in-frame clones alone and is incomplete. In the table there are approximately 140,000 clones, 85% to 95% of which are singletons. This sample comprised peripheral blood, obtained on day 0 of AZD1222 vaccination. Receptors originate from an adult in good health.

The J gene is TRBJ2-5, the V gene TRBV9; TRBD2 matches at 8 bases. CDR3 length: 15 residues. V lost 7 bases, J lost 2 bases, and 10 bases stayed unmatched. CDR1 and CDR2 (germline): SGDLS, YYNGEE. The CDR3 sequence: CASSPAGVGQETQYF. CDR3 DNA: TGTGCCAGCTCGCCAGCGGGAGTGGGGCAAGAGACCCAGTACTTC.

This chain links TRBV20-1 with TRBJ1-1, with TRBD1 as a possible D gene (5 bases). Germline CDR1 DFQATT, CDR2 SNEGSKA (reference sequence). Between the trimmed V and J ends, which lost 3 bases and 8 bases, there was a span of 16 bases. The CDR3 sequence is 13 residues long. The CDR3 here is CSASTSGHGEAFF. As DNA, the CDR3 is TGCAGTGCTAGTACGTCAGGGCACGGGGAAGCTTTCTTT.

V is TRBV5-1 and J is TRBJ2-7, with D perhaps assigned TRBD1 or TRBD2 (5 bases each). CDR1 and CDR2 from the germline V gene are SGHRS and YFSETQ. The CDR3 length is 14 residues. Trimming removed 4 bases from V and 4 bases from J, with 15 bases in between. CDR3 in DNA: TGCGCCAGCAGCCCAGGGTGGGGGTCGTACGAGCAGTACGTC. Translated, it gives CASSPGWGSYEQYV.

The rearrangement joins TRBV4-2 to TRBJ1-6; 10 positions match TRBD1. J gave up 8 bases and V 0 bases, and 7 bases lay outside the gene matches. Germline CDR1 reads LGHNA; CDR2 reads YNFKEQ. This CDR3 is 17 amino acids long. For the CDR3, the DNA is TGTGCCAGCAGCCAAGACCCGGGACAGGGGCTTCATTCACCCCTCCACTTT. Translation gives CASSQDPGQGLHSPLHF.

The chain is built from TRBV11-3 and TRBJ1-1, with a weak D call TRBD1 (5 bases). Between the trimmed V and J ends, which lost 5 bases and 1 base, there was a span of 14 bases. The CDR3 covers 15 residues. Germline V gene sequence: CDR1 SGHNT, CDR2 YENEEA. The CDR3 region is CASSPLLGGNTEAFF. CDR3 nucleotide sequence: TGTGCCAGCAGCCCATTGCTGGGGGGGAACACTGAAGCTTTCTTT.

The chain recombines TRBV3-1 (or the pseudogene TRBV3-2) with TRBJ2-7, with 7 bases aligning to TRBD2. The CDR3 has 14 residues. J lost 9 bases, V lost 1 base, and 9 bases had no gene match. CDR1 is LGHDT, CDR2 YNNKEL, per germline (reference sequence). The CDR3 bases are TGTGCCAGCAGCCAAGGCTCTAGCGGAGGGATGCAGTACGTC. Translation gives CASSQGSSGGMQYV.

The chain combines TRBV6-6 with TRBJ1-6, with 7 bases that match TRBD1. The germline CDR1 and CDR2 sequences are MNHNY and SVGAGI (reference sequence). After removal of 2 bases from V and 9 bases from J, the junction contained 10 bases not matched to a gene. The CDR3 loop spans 16 amino acids. The CDR3 DNA reads as TGTGCCAGCAGTTACGGATCACAGGGGTATGGTTCACCCCTCCACTTT. The encoded protein is CASSYGSQGYGSPLHF.

The chain couples TRBV7-2 to TRBJ1-5; D remains ambiguous. V lost 1 base and J lost 0, with 19 bases in between. Germline V gives CDR1 SGHTA, CDR2 FQGNSA. The CDR3 is 19 residues long. CDR3 in DNA: TGTGCCAGCAGCTTAGTCGGAGCGGGTCTACGTAATAGCAATCAGCCCCAGCATTTT. The encoded protein is CASSLVGAGLRNSNQPQHF.

The chain recombines TRBV10-3 with TRBJ2-6; 9 nucleotides match TRBD1. The CDR3 is made up of 16 amino acids. V lost 6 bases and J lost 3; bases outside the gene matches: 6. Germline loops: CDR1 ENHRY, CDR2 SYGVKD. As DNA, the CDR3 is TGTGCCATCAGCCCGGGACAGGGATTTGGGGCCAACGTCCTGACTTTC. This codes for CAISPGQGFGANVLTF.

With respect to this clone: Distinct nucleotide sequences in the sample also encode this CDR3. This chain links TRBV5-1 with TRBJ2-5, with D unresolved. V was clipped by 0 bases and J by 1 base, with 7 bases between them. Germline V gene data show CDR1 as SGHRS and CDR2 as YFSETQ. The CDR3 covers 14 residues. The CDR3 DNA reads TGCGCCAGCAGCTTGGGGGGTTCCCAAGAGACCCAGTACTTC. It encodes CASSLGGSQETQYF.

The chain joins TRBV24-1 to TRBJ1-1; no clear D gene. The length of the CDR3 is 14 residues. Germline CDR1 reads KGHDR; CDR2 reads SFDVKD. The ends were cut back, 0 bases at V and 10 bases at J, with 14 bases in the middle. Here the CDR3 reads CATSDLRQTLGAFF. CDR3 coding DNA: TGTGCCACCAGTGATTTGAGGCAGACCCTGGGAGCTTTCTTT.

This clone was found once. The rearrangement links TRBV28 to TRBJ2-3; 9 nucleotides align to TRBD2. There are 14 residues in the CDR3. Trimming removed 7 bases from V and 0 bases from J; junction bases left unmatched: 2. From germline, CDR1 is MDHEN and CDR2 SYDVKM. CDR3 sequence (DNA): TGTGCCAGCAAGACTAGCGGTAGCACAGATACGCAGTATTTT. Its protein is CASKTSGSTDTQYF.

The V gene is TRBV27, the J gene TRBJ1-5, with TRBD1 as a possible D gene (6 bases). The germline V and J ends were trimmed by 5 bases and 4 bases, with 15 bases remaining between them. Germline CDR1 reads MNHEY; CDR2 reads SMNVEV (reference sequence). This CDR3 spans 15 amino acids. CDR3 bases: TGTGCCAGCAGTCCGCTGGGGGGGGCTAATCAGCCCCAGCATTTT. This encodes CASSPLGGANQPQHF.

This chain uses TRBV20-1 with TRBJ2-5; TRBD1 aligns across 8 bases. J was trimmed by 5 bases and V by 6 bases; bases with no gene match: 17. The CDR3 has 16 amino acids. Germline loops: CDR1 DFQATT, CDR2 SNEGSKA (reference sequence). CDR3 coding DNA: TGCAGTGCCAGTAGCCCCCAAGGACAGGGAATCGAGACCCAGTACTTC. Translation gives CSASSPQGQGIETQYF.